Shown below are 4 T cell receptor beta chains from a single sample sequenced in a study of CD8 T cells in Susac syndrome. RNA was extracted with the RNeasy kit, and a quantity of 0.5 to 1 ug was reverse transcribed using random hexamers. MiXCR, run by TCRdb on the immunoSEQ multiplex PCR reads, gives a single entry per CDR3 protein. The data show just over 150,000 distinct CDR3 sequences, with approximately 96% seen just once and just over 0.2% held by the top ten. The specimen was CD8+ T cells from PBMCs. These receptor sequences come from a human donor with multiple sclerosis.

This sequence joins TRBV13 and TRBJ2-7, with 8 bases lining up with TRBD1. The ends lost 4 bases at V and 4 bases at J; junction bases unmatched: 6. The length of the CDR3 is 14 residues. In germline, CDR1 is PRHDT, CDR2 FYEKMQ (reference sequence). The DNA of the CDR3 is TGTGCCAGCAGCTCGGGCAGGGGGCTATACGAGCAGTACTTC. This translates into CASSSGRGLYEQYF.

V gene TRBV5-6 combines with J gene TRBJ1-3, with a weak D call TRBD1 (6 bases). Trimming removed 4 bases from V and 4 bases from J, with 15 bases in between. The CDR3 is 15 amino acids. Germline V lookup: CDR1 SGHDT, CDR2 YYEEEE. The CDR3 region is CASSDFKGQGNTIYF. The CDR3 DNA reads as TGTGCCAGCAGCGACTTTAAGGGACAAGGAAACACCATATATTTT. Filled out from reference TRBV5-6 and TRBJ1-3, the complete variable domain reads DAGVTQSPTHLIKTRGQQVTLRCSPKSGHDTVSWYQQALGQGPQFIFQYYEEEERQRGNFPDRFSGHQFPNYSSELNVNALLLGDSALYLCASSDFKGQGNTIYFGEGSWLTVV.

This chain uses TRBV12-3 or TRBV12-4 with TRBJ2-5; unclear D gene. The CDR3 consists of 13 residues. V dropped 2 bases and J dropped 5 bases, with 9 bases sitting between them. CDR3 sequence reads: CASSLISRETQYF. The CDR3 DNA sequence: TGTGCCAGCAGTTTAATATCGAGGGAGACCCAGTACTTC.

The chain couples TRBV6-6 to TRBJ1-5; possible D gene TRBD1, 5 bases. V lost 8 bases and J lost 7, with 21 bases in between. Germline V gives CDR1 MNHNY, CDR2 SVGAGI (reference sequence). The CDR3 covers 15 residues. CDR3 in amino acids: CASESRAGERQPQHF. The CDR3 DNA sequence: TGTGCCAGCGAGTCCAGGGCAGGTGAGAGGCAGCCCCAGCATTTT.